Listed below are T cell receptor beta chains from one sample, sequenced in a study of identifying expanded T cells in peripheral blood. TCRdb's table, derived via immunoSEQ multiplex PCR, lists solely in-frame clones and lacks some. Among approximately 92,000 clones, more than 75% were seen once, and the ten largest hold roughly 4.4%. Sequenced sample: blood. These receptors all stem from a person between 18 and 70 years old in good health. Each CDR3 is given with its conserved first and last residue. Each record gives: V gene, D gene, J gene, clone size, CDR3 DNA, CDR3 protein. A D gene is named only where the DNA matches it firmly. Some rows have no size entry. The others give once, few or many, or a class for an expanded clone.

V gene: TRBV19
D gene: NA
J gene: TRBJ1-2
clone size: NA
CDR3 DNA: TGTGCCTCCGGGACACGTCTGGCCTATGGCTACACCTTC
CDR3 protein: CASGTRLAYGYTF

V gene: TRBV19
D gene: TRBD1
J gene: TRBJ1-2
clone size: NA
CDR3 DNA: TGTGCCAGTAGTAGGGACAGTGCCGGGGTTGGCTACACCTTC
CDR3 protein: CASSRDSAGVGYTF

V gene: TRBV6-6
D gene: NA
J gene: TRBJ1-1
clone size: NA
CDR3 DNA: TGTGCCAGCAGACAGGACAGTGAAGCTTTCTTT
CDR3 protein: CASRQDSEAFF

V gene: TRBV30
D gene: NA
J gene: TRBJ2-2
clone size: NA
CDR3 DNA: TGTGCCTGGAGGAAGGGGCTGAACACCGGGGAGCTGTTTTTT
CDR3 protein: CAWRKGLNTGELFF

V gene: TRBV30
D gene: NA
J gene: TRBJ1-5
clone size: NA
CDR3 DNA: TGTGCCTGGAGTTCCACCGACAATCAGCCCCAGCATTTT
CDR3 protein: CAWSSTDNQPQHF

V gene: TRBV7-9
D gene: NA
J gene: TRBJ2-1
clone size: few
CDR3 DNA: TGTGCCAGCAGCTTAGTATACTACAATGAGCAGTTCTTC
CDR3 protein: CASSLVYYNEQFF

V gene: TRBV4-1
D gene: NA
J gene: TRBJ1-6
clone size: NA
CDR3 DNA: TGCGCCAGCAGCCCGGGGGGAGCAAATTCACCCCTCCACTTT
CDR3 protein: CASSPGGANSPLHF

V gene: TRBV5-6
D gene: NA
J gene: TRBJ1-1
clone size: once
CDR3 DNA: TGTGCCAGCAGCTTGGCCCAGGGACCGACTGAAGCTTTCTTT
CDR3 protein: CASSLAQGPTEAFF

V gene: TRBV6-1
D gene: NA
J gene: TRBJ1-2
clone size: NA
CDR3 DNA: TGTGCCAGCAAGTGGTCGACCCAGGGAGATGGCTACACCTTC
CDR3 protein: CASKWSTQGDGYTF

V gene: TRBV5-1
D gene: NA
J gene: TRBJ2-3
clone size: NA
CDR3 DNA: TGCGCCAGCAGAACCACCCCAGGAGGGCGCACAGATACGCAGTATTTT
CDR3 protein: CASRTTPGGRTDTQYF

V gene: TRBV27
D gene: NA
J gene: TRBJ1-1
clone size: NA
CDR3 DNA: TGTGCCAGCAGAACAGGGAGCACTGAAGCTTTCTTT
CDR3 protein: CASRTGSTEAFF

V gene: TRBV5-1
D gene: NA
J gene: TRBJ2-1
clone size: NA
CDR3 DNA: TGCGCCAGCAGCTTGGTTGGGTCCTACAATGAGCAGTTCTTC
CDR3 protein: CASSLVGSYNEQFF

V gene: TRBV7-2
D gene: TRBD1
J gene: TRBJ1-1
clone size: NA
CDR3 DNA: TGTGCCAGCAGCTTCAGGGGGGGACCCACTGAAGCTTTCTTT
CDR3 protein: CASSFRGGPTEAFF

V gene: TRBV19
D gene: NA
J gene: TRBJ1-5
clone size: NA
CDR3 DNA: TGTGCCAGTAGTATTCGGCAGTCGACCCAGCCCCAGCATTTT
CDR3 protein: CASSIRQSTQPQHF

V gene: TRBV6-1
D gene: TRBD1
J gene: TRBJ1-2
clone size: once
CDR3 DNA: TGTGCCACCTTCCCCGGGGCAGGGGGGGATTATGGCTACACCTTC
CDR3 protein: CATFPGAGGDYGYTF

V gene: TRBV5-1
D gene: NA
J gene: TRBJ2-5
clone size: NA
CDR3 DNA: TGCGCCAGCAGCTTGGGGCTAGAGACCCAGTACTTC
CDR3 protein: CASSLGLETQYF

V gene: TRBV30
D gene: NA
J gene: TRBJ1-2
clone size: NA
CDR3 DNA: TGTGCCTGGAAGGGCCAGCGTGGCTATGGCTACACCTTC
CDR3 protein: CAWKGQRGYGYTF

V gene: TRBV7-3
D gene: NA
J gene: TRBJ2-3
clone size: NA
CDR3 DNA: TGTGCCAGCAGCTTCCGGGTCACAGATACGCAGTATTTT
CDR3 protein: CASSFRVTDTQYF

V gene: TRBV11-2
D gene: NA
J gene: TRBJ1-2
clone size: once
CDR3 DNA: TGTGCCAGCAGCTCCTTGACCGGGACATCCTATGGCTACACCTTC
CDR3 protein: CASSSLTGTSYGYTF

V gene: TRBV5-1
D gene: NA
J gene: TRBJ2-3
clone size: NA
CDR3 DNA: TGCGCCAGCAGCCCCACCCCCGCCACAGATACGCAGTATTTT
CDR3 protein: CASSPTPATDTQYF

V gene: TRBV13
D gene: NA
J gene: TRBJ1-6
clone size: NA
CDR3 DNA: TGTGCCAGCAGCATAGAAGGACCCGATTCACCCCTCCACTTT
CDR3 protein: CASSIEGPDSPLHF

V gene: TRBV10-3
D gene: NA
J gene: TRBJ2-7
clone size: NA
CDR3 DNA: TGTGCCAGCCGGCCACAGGGATCGGGTCGGTACGAGCAGTACTTC
CDR3 protein: CASRPQGSGRYEQYF

V gene: TRBV2
D gene: TRBD1
J gene: TRBJ2-5
clone size: NA
CDR3 DNA: TGTGCCAGCAGTGATCCCCTCATCAGGGGGCAAGAGACCCAGTACTTC
CDR3 protein: CASSDPLIRGQETQYF

V gene: TRBV7-9
D gene: NA
J gene: TRBJ2-5
clone size: NA
CDR3 DNA: TGTGCCAGCAGCTTACCTCAGGGTTTCGAGACCCAGTACTTC
CDR3 protein: CASSLPQGFETQYF

V gene: TRBV19
D gene: TRBD1
J gene: TRBJ1-2
clone size: NA
CDR3 DNA: TGTGCCAGTAGTATCGACAGGGGCTCCTATGGCTACACCTTC
CDR3 protein: CASSIDRGSYGYTF

V gene: TRBV27
D gene: TRBD2
J gene: TRBJ2-2
clone size: NA
CDR3 DNA: TGTGCCAGCAGCGAGAGAGGGAGGGTCGGGGAGCTGTTTTTT
CDR3 protein: CASSERGRVGELFF

V gene: TRBV19
D gene: NA
J gene: TRBJ2-5
clone size: NA
CDR3 DNA: TGTGCCAGTAGTACGAGAGAGGAGACCCAGTACTTC
CDR3 protein: CASSTREETQYF

V gene: TRBV21-1
D gene: NA
J gene: TRBJ2-6
clone size: NA
CDR3 DNA: TGTGCCAGCAGCAAAGGTAAGACAGGGGCTGGGGCCAACGTCCTGACTTTC
CDR3 protein: CASSKGKTGAGANVLTF

V gene: TRBV7-2
D gene: TRBD2
J gene: TRBJ2-7
clone size: NA
CDR3 DNA: TGTGCCAGCAGCTTTTCAGCGGGGGGCCCGTACGAGCAGTACTTC
CDR3 protein: CASSFSAGGPYEQYF

V gene: TRBV15
D gene: NA
J gene: TRBJ1-2
clone size: NA
CDR3 DNA: TGTGCCACCAGCAGAGAACTTAAGGGTGGCTACACCTTC
CDR3 protein: CATSRELKGGYTF

V gene: TRBV9
D gene: NA
J gene: TRBJ2-3
clone size: NA
CDR3 DNA: TGTGCCAGCAGCGTAACGGGGAGCACAGATACGCAGTATTTT
CDR3 protein: CASSVTGSTDTQYF

V gene: TRBV5-4
D gene: TRBD2
J gene: TRBJ2-7
clone size: NA
CDR3 DNA: TGTGCCAGCAGCTTTCAGAGCGGGGGGGCCTACGAGCAGTACTTC
CDR3 protein: CASSFQSGGAYEQYF

V gene: TRBV27
D gene: NA
J gene: TRBJ1-2
clone size: NA
CDR3 DNA: TGTGCCAGCAGTGAAGGAGGGTTTTATGGCTACACCTTC
CDR3 protein: CASSEGGFYGYTF

V gene: TRBV18
D gene: NA
J gene: TRBJ1-2
clone size: NA
CDR3 DNA: TGTGCCAGCTCAACCGACAGCTACGACTATGGCTACACCTTC
CDR3 protein: CASSTDSYDYGYTF

V gene: TRBV11-2
D gene: TRBD1
J gene: TRBJ1-1
clone size: NA
CDR3 DNA: TGTGCCAGCAGCTTTCGGACAGGGGGACTGAACACTGAAGCTTTCTTT
CDR3 protein: CASSFRTGGLNTEAFF

V gene: TRBV5-1
D gene: NA
J gene: TRBJ1-1
clone size: NA
CDR3 DNA: TGCGCCAGCAGCTTGCTGGGGGGGGACACTGAAGCTTTCTTT
CDR3 protein: CASSLLGGDTEAFF

V gene: TRBV4-2
D gene: NA
J gene: TRBJ1-6
clone size: NA
CDR3 DNA: TGTGCCAGCAGCCACCCCTTGAGGGGAGGACCCTATAATTCACCCCTCCACTTT
CDR3 protein: CASSHPLRGGPYNSPLHF

V gene: TRBV4-3
D gene: TRBD1
J gene: TRBJ2-6
clone size: NA
CDR3 DNA: TGCGCCAGCAGCCACCTGGGACAGAGATCCTCTGGGGCCAACGTCCTGACTTTC
CDR3 protein: CASSHLGQRSSGANVLTF

V gene: TRBV15
D gene: NA
J gene: TRBJ2-1
clone size: NA
CDR3 DNA: TGTGCCACCGAAGGAGGGCAGGGTTCCTACAATGAGCAGTTCTTC
CDR3 protein: CATEGGQGSYNEQFF

V gene: TRBV19
D gene: NA
J gene: TRBJ2-2
clone size: NA
CDR3 DNA: TGTGCCAGTAGTATGGTGTCCGGGGAGCTGTTTTTT
CDR3 protein: CASSMVSGELFF

V gene: TRBV6-5
D gene: NA
J gene: TRBJ1-6
clone size: NA
CDR3 DNA: TGTGCCAGCAGAATGACAAAGAATCCCTATTCACCCCTCCACTTT
CDR3 protein: CASRMTKNPYSPLHF

V gene: TRBV5-5
D gene: NA
J gene: TRBJ1-1
clone size: NA
CDR3 DNA: TGTGCCAGCAGCTTGGCCTTCCCGTTGAACACTGAAGCTTTCTTT
CDR3 protein: CASSLAFPLNTEAFF

V gene: TRBV5-5
D gene: NA
J gene: TRBJ2-7
clone size: NA
CDR3 DNA: TGTGCCAGCAGTCCCGGAACAGTACCCTCCTACGAGCAGTACTTC
CDR3 protein: CASSPGTVPSYEQYF

V gene: TRBV7-2
D gene: NA
J gene: TRBJ1-1
clone size: NA
CDR3 DNA: TGTGCCAGCGCGTGGAAAGGGTTGAACACTGAAGCTTTCTTT
CDR3 protein: CASAWKGLNTEAFF

V gene: TRBV11-2
D gene: NA
J gene: TRBJ2-1
clone size: NA
CDR3 DNA: TGTGCCAGCAGCTTAGAACATAGTGCGTACAATGAGCAGTTCTTC
CDR3 protein: CASSLEHSAYNEQFF

V gene: TRBV5-1
D gene: NA
J gene: TRBJ2-3
clone size: NA
CDR3 DNA: TGCGCCAGCAGCTTGGTAGGGCGGGGGCCAACAACAGATACGCAGTATTTT
CDR3 protein: CASSLVGRGPTTDTQYF

V gene: TRBV19
D gene: TRBD1
J gene: TRBJ2-3
clone size: NA
CDR3 DNA: TGTGCCAGTAGCCAACGGGACAGCGCCCTCGGGGATACGCAGTATTTT
CDR3 protein: CASSQRDSALGDTQYF

V gene: TRBV7-8
D gene: TRBD1
J gene: TRBJ1-1
clone size: few
CDR3 DNA: TGTGCCAGCAGCTTAGAACAGGGGTCGGGCACTGAAGCTTTCTTT
CDR3 protein: CASSLEQGSGTEAFF

V gene: TRBV11-2
D gene: NA
J gene: TRBJ1-1
clone size: NA
CDR3 DNA: TGTGCCAGCAGCTTGAGATCGGGGAGGGGTTTCACTGAAGCTTTCTTT
CDR3 protein: CASSLRSGRGFTEAFF

V gene: TRBV6-1
D gene: NA
J gene: TRBJ2-7
clone size: NA
CDR3 DNA: TGTGCCAGCAGTGCGGTGAAATACGAGCAGTACTTC
CDR3 protein: CASSAVKYEQYF